This TCR beta chain comes out of a study of human T cells and chemical hapten exposure. The germline V gene has CDR1 MNHEY and CDR2 SVGAGI. This CDR3 contains 16 residues. V was shortened by 6 bases and J by 0 bases, with 15 bases between the two germline ends. Time point denoted: pre-sensitization, week 0. Treatment given: therapeutic diphenylcyclopropenone sensitization with weekly scalp DPC. This clonotype was counted many times. In TCRdb, the RACE reads were re-called with MiXCR into one record per CDR3 protein. The sample records some 360,000 distinct CDR3 sequences, approximately 5% being singletons.

Source: whole blood, taken in connection with sensitization to the hapten diphenylcyclopropenone (DPC). This receptor was taken from a woman between 45 and 60 years old with alopecia areata. Some clones in this sample may be carry-over from other donors' samples. This chain joins TRBV6-5 and TRBJ1-5; D ambiguous. The CDR3 nucleotides are TGTGCCAGCAGCAACGGACGGTTAGATAGCAATCAGCCCCAGCATTTT. Encoded protein: CASSNGRLDSNQPQHF.